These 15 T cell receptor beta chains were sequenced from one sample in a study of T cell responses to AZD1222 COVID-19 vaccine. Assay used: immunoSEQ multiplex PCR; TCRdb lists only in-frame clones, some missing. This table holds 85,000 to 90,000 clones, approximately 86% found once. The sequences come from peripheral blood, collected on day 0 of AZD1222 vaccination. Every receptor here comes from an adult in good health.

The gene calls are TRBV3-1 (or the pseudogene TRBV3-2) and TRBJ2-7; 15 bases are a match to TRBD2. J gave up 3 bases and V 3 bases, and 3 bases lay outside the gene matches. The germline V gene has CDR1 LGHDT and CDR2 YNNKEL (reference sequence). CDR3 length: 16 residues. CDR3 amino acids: CASSQGLAGGYYEQYF. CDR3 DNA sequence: TGTGCCAGCAGCCAGGGACTAGCGGGAGGTTACTACGAGCAGTACTTC.

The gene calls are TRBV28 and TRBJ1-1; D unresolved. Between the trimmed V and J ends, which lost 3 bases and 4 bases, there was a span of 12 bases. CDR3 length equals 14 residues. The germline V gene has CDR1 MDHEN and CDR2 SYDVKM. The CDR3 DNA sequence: TGTGCCAGCAGTTTCCTTCGGACTGGCACTGAAGCTTTCTTT. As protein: CASSFLRTGTEAFF.

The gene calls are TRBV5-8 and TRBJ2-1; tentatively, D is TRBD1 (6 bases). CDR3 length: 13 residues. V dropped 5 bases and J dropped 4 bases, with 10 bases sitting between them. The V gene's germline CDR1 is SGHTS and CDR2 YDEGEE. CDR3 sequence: CASSRQDYNEQFF. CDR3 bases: TGTGCCAGCAGTAGACAGGATTACAATGAGCAGTTCTTC.

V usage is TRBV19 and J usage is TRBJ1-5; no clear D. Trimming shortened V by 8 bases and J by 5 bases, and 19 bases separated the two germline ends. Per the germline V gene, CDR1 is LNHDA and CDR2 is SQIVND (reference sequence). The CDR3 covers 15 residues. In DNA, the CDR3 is TGTGCCAGTCAGCCCATAGAGAGCTACGATCAGCCCCAGCATTTT. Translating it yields CASQPIESYDQPQHF.

The CDR3 DNA is TGTGCCAGCAGCTTCCAGGGAGTCGGTGGGAATGAGCAGTTCTTC. Its translation is CASSFQGVGGNEQFF. J is TRBJ2-1 and V is TRBV7-8, with D perhaps assigned TRBD1 or TRBD2 (5 bases each). V was cut by 3 bases and J by 7 bases, with 16 bases left in between. The CDR3 covers 15 residues. From germline, CDR1 is SGHVS and CDR2 FQNEAQ.

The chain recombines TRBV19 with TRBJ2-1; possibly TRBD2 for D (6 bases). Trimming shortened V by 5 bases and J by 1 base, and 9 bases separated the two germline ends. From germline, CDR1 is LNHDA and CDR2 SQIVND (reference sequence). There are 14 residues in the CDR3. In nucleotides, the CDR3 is TGTGCCAGTAGTCCGGCGGGATCCTACAATGAGCAGTTCTTC. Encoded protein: CASSPAGSYNEQFF.

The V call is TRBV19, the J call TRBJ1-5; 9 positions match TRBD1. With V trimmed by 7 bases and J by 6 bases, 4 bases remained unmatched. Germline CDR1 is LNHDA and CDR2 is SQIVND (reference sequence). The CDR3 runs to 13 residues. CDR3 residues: CASTGQGSQPQHF. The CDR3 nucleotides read TGTGCCAGTACCGGACAGGGGAGTCAGCCCCAGCATTTT.

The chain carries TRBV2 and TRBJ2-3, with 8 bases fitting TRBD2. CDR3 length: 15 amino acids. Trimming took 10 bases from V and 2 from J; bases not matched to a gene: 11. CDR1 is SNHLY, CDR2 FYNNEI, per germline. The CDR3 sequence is CATRGIAGHTDTQYF. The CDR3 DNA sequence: TGTGCCACCAGGGGTATAGCGGGGCACACAGATACGCAGTATTTT.

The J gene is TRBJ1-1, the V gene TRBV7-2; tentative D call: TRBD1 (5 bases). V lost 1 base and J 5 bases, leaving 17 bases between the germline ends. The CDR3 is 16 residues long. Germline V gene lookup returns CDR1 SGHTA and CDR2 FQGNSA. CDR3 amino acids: CASSLDRRGPGTEAFF. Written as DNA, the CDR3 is TGTGCCAGCAGCTTAGACAGGCGAGGGCCGGGGACTGAAGCTTTCTTT.

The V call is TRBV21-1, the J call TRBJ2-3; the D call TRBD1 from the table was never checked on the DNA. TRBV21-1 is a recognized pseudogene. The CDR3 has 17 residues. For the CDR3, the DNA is TGTGCCAGCAGCCGGCGGACAGGGGTAAGGGGCACAGATACGCAGTATTTT. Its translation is CASSRRTGVRGTDTQYF.

The CDR3 region is CASSYRRGNSPLHF. CDR3 nucleotides: TGTGCCAGCAGTTATCGCAGGGGCAATTCACCCCTCCACTTT. The chain joins TRBV6-5 to TRBJ1-6, with D possibly matching TRBD1 (6 bases). Trimming removed 3 bases at V and 7 bases at J, with 10 bases between. The CDR3 is made up of 14 amino acids. Germline loops: CDR1 MNHEY, CDR2 SVGAGI.

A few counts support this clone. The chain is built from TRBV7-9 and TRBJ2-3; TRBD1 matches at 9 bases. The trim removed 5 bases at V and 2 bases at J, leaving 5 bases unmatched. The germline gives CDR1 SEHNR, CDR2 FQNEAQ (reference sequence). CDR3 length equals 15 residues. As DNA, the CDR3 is TGTGCCAGCAGCAAAAGGACAGGGGACACAGATACGCAGTATTTT. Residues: CASSKRTGDTDTQYF.

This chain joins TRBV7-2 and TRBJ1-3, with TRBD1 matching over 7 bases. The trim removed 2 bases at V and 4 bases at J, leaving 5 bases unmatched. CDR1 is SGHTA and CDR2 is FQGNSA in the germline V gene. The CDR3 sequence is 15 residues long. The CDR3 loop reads CASSLRGRIGNTIYF. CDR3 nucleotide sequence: TGTGCCAGCAGCTTAAGGGGGCGAATAGGAAACACCATATATTTT.

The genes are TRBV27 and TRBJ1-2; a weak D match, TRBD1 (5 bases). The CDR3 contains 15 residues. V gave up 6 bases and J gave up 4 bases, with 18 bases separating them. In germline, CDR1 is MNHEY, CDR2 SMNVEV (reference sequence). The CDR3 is CASRPRLAGGYGYTF. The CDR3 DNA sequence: TGTGCCAGCAGACCGCGGCTCGCGGGGGGCTATGGCTACACCTTC.

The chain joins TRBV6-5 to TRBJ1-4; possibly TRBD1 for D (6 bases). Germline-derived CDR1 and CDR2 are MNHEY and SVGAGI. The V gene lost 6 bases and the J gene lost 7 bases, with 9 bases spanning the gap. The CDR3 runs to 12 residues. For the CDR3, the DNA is TGTGCCAGCAGAACAGGGAGTGAAAAACTGTTTTTT. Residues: CASRTGSEKLFF.